Described below is a single T cell receptor (beta chain) sequence and its context. What it binds is not known. This record comes from a study of beta chain features in type 1 diabetes. Study observations and caveats: In all four CD4+ subsets, TCRB CDR3 length was significantly, moderately reduced in type 1 diabetes.

V was trimmed by 6 bases and J by 4 bases, leaving 10 bases between them. Germline CDR1 reads MNHEY; CDR2 reads SVGAGI. This CDR3 spans 13 amino acids. cDNA synthesis used the whole RNA isolate, giving expressed TCRB sequences. Method: immunoSEQ multiplex PCR; TCRdb's copy keeps in-frame clones and lacks some. The table lists 900,000 or so clones, around a sixth of them singletons. Only one heparinised blood draw was taken per donor, and its volume averaged approximately 120 mL. Without exception, sorted populations had purity beyond 98%. The chain recombines TRBV6-5 with TRBJ1-5; D gene ambiguous. The sequencing input was naive CD4+ T cells from blood. This clonotype was obtained from a woman younger than 30 in good health. The CDR3 DNA reads as TGTGCCAGCAGCAGGACTGTAAATCAGCCCCAGCATTTT. Residues: CASSRTVNQPQHF.